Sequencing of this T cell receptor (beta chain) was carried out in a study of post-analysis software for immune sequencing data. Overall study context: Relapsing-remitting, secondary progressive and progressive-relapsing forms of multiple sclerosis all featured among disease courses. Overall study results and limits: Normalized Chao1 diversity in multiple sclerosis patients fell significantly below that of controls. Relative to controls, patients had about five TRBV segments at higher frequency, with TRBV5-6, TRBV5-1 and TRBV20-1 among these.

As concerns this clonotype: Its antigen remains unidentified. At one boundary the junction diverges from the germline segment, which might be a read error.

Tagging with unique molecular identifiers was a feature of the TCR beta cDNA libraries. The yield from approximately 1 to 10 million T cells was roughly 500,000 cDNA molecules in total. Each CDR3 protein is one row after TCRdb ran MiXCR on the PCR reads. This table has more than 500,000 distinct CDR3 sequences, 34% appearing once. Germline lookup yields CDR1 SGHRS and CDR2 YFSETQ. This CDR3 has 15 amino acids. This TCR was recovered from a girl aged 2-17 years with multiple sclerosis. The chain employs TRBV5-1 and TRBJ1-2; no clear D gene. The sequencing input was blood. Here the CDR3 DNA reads TGCGCCAGCAGCTTGGGAGGACCTGCTAACTATGGCCACACCTTC. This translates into CASSLGGPANYGHTF.